This T cell receptor beta chain is from a study of control samples from healthy donors and cancer patients (dated by TCRdb to 2020 to 2021). The library was produced with the immunoSEQ multiplex PCR assay. TCRdb stores this immuneACCESS table with in-frame sequences only. Part of the clones is absent; in the studies checked, under half of the shortfall reflects unresolved V genes, and no reason is known for the rest. This sample gives roughly 130,000 clones in total; roughly 84% of them show up just once. The ten largest clones capture roughly 3.2% of the sample. Including the terminal cysteine and phenylalanine, the CDR3 comprises 15 residues. Only the CDR3 DNA is retained, 45 bases long and in frame from the first base. V was cut back by 0 bases and J by 4 bases, leaving a gap of 10 bases between them. CDR1 LNHNV and CDR2 YYDKDF were looked up in the germline V gene (reference sequence). Concerning this clone: Its antigen has not been determined. Per-base quality was not reported, and no clone a single base away is much larger than it.

Sequenced sample: blood. The TCR sequence derives from a man in his fifties or sixties in good health. The chain is made from TRBV15 and TRBJ1-5; too little of a D gene remains to name it. The sequenced DNA is TGTGCCACCAGCAGAGAGAGGCAGGAGAATCAGCCCCAGCATTTT. This codes for CATSRERQENQPQHF.